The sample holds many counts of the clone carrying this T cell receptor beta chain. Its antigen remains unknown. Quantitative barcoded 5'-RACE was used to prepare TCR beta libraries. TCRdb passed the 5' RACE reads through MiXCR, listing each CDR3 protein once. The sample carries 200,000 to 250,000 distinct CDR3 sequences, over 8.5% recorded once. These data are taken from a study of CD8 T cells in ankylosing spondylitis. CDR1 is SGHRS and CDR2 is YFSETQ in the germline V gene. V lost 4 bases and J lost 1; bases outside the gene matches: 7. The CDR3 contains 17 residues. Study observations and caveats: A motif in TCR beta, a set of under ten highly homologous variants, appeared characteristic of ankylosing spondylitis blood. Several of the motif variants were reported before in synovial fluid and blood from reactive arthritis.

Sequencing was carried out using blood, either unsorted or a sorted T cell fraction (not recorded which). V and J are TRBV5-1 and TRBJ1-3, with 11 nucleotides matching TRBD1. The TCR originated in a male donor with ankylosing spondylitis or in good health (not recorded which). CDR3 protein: CASSAGQGATSGNTIYF. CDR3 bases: TGCGCCAGCAGCGCCGGACAGGGGGCGACTTCTGGAAACACCATATATTTT.